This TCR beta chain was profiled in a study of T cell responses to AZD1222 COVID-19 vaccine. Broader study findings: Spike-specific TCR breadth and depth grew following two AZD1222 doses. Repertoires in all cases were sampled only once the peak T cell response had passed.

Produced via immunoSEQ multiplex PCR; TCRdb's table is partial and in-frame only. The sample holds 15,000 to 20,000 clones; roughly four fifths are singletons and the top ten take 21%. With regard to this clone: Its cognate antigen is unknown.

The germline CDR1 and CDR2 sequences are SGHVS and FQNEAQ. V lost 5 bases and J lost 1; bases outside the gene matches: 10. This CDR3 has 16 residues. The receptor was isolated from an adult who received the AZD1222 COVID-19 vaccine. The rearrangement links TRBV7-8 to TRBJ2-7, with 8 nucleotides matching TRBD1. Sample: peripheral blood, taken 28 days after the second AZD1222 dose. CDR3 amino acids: CASSIPRDRPSYEQYF. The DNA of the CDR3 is TGTGCCAGCAGCATACCTCGGGACAGGCCTTCCTACGAGCAGTACTTC.